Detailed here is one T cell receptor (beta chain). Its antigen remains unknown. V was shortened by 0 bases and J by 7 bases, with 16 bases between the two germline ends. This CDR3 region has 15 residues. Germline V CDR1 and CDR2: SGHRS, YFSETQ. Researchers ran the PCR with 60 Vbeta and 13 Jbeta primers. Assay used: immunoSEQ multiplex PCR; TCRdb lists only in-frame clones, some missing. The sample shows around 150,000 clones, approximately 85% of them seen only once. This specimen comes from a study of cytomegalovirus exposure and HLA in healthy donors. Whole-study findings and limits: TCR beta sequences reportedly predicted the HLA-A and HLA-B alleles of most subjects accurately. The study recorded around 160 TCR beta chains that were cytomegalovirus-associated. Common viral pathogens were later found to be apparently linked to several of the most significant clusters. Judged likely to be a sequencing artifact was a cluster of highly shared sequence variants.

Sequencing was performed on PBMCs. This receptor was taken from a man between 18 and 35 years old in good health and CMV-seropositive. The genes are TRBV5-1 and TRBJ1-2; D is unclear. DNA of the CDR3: TGCGCCAGCAGCTTGGCGGGTTCGAGCCACTCTGGCTACACCTTC. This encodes CASSLAGSSHSGYTF.